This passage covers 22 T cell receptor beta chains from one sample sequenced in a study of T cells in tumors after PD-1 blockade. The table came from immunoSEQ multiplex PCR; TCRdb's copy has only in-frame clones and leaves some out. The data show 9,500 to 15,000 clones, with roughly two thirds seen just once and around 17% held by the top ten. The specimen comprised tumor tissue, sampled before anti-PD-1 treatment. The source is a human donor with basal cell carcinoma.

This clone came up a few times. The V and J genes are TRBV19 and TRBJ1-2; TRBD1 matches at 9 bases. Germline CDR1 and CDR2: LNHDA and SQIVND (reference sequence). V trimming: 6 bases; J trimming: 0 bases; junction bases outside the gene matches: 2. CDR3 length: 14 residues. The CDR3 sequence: CASSGDRANYGYTF. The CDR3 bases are TGTGCCAGTAGCGGGGACAGGGCTAACTATGGCTACACCTTC.

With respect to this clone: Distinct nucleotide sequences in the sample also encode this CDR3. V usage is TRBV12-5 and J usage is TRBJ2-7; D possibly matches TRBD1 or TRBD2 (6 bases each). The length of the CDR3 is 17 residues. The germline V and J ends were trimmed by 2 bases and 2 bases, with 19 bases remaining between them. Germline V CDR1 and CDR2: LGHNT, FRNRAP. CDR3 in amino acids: CASGLTRGAGATYEQYF. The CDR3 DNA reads TGTGCTAGTGGTTTGACAAGGGGGGCGGGCGCCACCTACGAGCAGTACTTC.

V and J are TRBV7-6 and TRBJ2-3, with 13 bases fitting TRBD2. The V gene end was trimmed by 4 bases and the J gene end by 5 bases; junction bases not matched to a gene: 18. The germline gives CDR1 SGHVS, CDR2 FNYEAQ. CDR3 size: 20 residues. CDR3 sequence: CASSSLYGPTSGGALDTQYF. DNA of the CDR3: TGTGCCAGCAGCTCGCTCTATGGCCCAACTAGCGGGGGGGCGCTAGATACGCAGTATTTT.

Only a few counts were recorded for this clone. CDR3 region: CAISESYRGLETQYF. The DNA of the CDR3 is TGTGCCATCAGTGAGTCCTACAGGGGGCTAGAGACCCAGTACTTC. J is TRBJ2-5 and V is TRBV10-3; 9 nucleotides align to TRBD1. Germline CDR1 reads ENHRY; CDR2 reads SYGVKD. CDR3 length equals 15 residues. With V trimmed by 0 bases and J by 4 bases, 3 bases remained unmatched.

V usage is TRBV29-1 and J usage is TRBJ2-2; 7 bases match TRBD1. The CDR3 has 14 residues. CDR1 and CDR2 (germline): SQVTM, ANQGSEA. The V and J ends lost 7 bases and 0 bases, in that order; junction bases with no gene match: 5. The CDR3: CSGSQGTNTGELFF. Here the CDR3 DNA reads TGCAGCGGCTCACAGGGGACGAACACCGGGGAGCTGTTTTTT.

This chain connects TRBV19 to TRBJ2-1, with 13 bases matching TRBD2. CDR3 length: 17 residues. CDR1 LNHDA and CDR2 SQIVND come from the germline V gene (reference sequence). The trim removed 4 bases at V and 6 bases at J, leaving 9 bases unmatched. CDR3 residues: CASSRGPGTSGINEQFF. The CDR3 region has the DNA TGTGCCAGTAGTAGGGGCCCCGGGACTAGCGGGATCAATGAGCAGTTCTTC.

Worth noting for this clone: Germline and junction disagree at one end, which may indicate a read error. DNA for the CDR3: TGTACCAGCAGCGTAGGAGGTAGCGGGGCCACAGATACGCAGTATTTT. Amino acids: CTSSVGGSGATDTQYF. This sequence joins TRBV9 and TRBJ2-3, with 8 nucleotides matching TRBD2. The CDR3 has 16 amino acids. Germline lookup yields CDR1 SGDLS and CDR2 YYNGEE. The full variable domain, in which reference TRBV9 and TRBJ2-3 provide the parts outside the CDR3, is DSGVTQTPKHLITATGQRVTLRCSPRSGDLSVYWYQQSLDQGLQFLIQYYNGEERAKGNILERFSAQQFPDLHSELNLSSLELGDSALYFCTSSVGGSGATDTQYFGPGTRLTVL.

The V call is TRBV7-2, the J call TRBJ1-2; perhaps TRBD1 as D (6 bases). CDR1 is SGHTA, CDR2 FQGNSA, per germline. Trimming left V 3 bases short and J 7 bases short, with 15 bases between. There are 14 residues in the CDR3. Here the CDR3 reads CASSLRSGDRGYTF. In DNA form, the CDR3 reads TGTGCCAGCAGCTTGCGCTCAGGGGATCGTGGCTACACCTTC.

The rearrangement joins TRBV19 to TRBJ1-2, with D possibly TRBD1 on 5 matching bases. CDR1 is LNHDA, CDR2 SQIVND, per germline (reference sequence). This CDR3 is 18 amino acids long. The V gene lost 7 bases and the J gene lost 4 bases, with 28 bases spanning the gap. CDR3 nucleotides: TGTGCCAGTAACACCCCAAATTACCGGGACGGCGAAGGCTATGGCTACACCTTC. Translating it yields CASNTPNYRDGEGYGYTF.

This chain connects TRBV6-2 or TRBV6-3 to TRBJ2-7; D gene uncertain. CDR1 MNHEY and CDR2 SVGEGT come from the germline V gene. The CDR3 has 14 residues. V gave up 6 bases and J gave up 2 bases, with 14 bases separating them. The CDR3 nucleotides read TGTGCCAGCAGCTCCGGACGGGTTCCCTACGAGCAGTACTTC. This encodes CASSSGRVPYEQYF.

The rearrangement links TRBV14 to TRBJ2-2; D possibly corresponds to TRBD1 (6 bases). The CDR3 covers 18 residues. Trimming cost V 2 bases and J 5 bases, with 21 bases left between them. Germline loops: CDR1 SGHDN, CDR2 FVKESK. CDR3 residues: CASSQNDRPEARTGELFF. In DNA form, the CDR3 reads TGTGCCAGCAGCCAAAATGACAGGCCAGAGGCTCGAACCGGGGAGCTGTTTTTT.

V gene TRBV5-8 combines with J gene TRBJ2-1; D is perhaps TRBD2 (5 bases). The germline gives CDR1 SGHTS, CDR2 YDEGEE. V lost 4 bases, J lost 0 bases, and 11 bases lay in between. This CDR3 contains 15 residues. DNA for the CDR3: TGTGCCAGCAGCCGAGGGCGGTCCTCCTACAATGAGCAGTTCTTC. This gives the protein CASSRGRSSYNEQFF.

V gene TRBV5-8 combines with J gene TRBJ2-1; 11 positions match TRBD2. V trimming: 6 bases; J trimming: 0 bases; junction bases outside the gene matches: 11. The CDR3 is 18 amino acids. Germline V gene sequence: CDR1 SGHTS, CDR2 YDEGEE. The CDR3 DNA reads TGTGCCAGCACCGACCGCCTAGCGGGGGGACTCTCCTACAATGAGCAGTTCTTC. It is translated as CASTDRLAGGLSYNEQFF. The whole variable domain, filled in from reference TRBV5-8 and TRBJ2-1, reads EAGVTQSPTHLIKTRGQQATLRCSPISGHTSVYWYQQALGLGLQFLLWYDEGEERNRGNFPPRFSGRQFPNYSSELNVNALELEDSALYLCASTDRLAGGLSYNEQFFGPGTRLTVL.

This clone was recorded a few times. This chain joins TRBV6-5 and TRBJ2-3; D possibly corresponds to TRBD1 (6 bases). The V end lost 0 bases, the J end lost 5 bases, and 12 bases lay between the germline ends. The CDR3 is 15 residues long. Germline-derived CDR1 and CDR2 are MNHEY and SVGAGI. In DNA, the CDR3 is TGTGCCAGCAGTTACTCGGACAGTCCAGGAGATACGCAGTATTTT. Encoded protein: CASSYSDSPGDTQYF.

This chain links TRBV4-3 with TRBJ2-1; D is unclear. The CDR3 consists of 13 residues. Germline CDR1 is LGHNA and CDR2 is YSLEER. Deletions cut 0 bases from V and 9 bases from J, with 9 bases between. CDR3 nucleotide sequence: TGCGCCAGCAGCCAAGATATGCAAGGTGAGCAGTTCTTC. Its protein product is CASSQDMQGEQFF.

CDR3 bases: TGTGCCAGCAGCTTGGCCGGGGGAGGGAACACTGAAGCTTTCTTT. Residues: CASSLAGGGNTEAFF. The chain carries TRBV5-4 and TRBJ1-1, with D tentatively TRBD1 (5 bases). The germline gives CDR1 SGHNT, CDR2 YYREEE (reference sequence). V was shortened by 0 bases and J by 1 base, with 10 bases between the two germline ends. The CDR3 extends over 15 amino acids. Supplemented by reference TRBV5-4 and TRBJ1-1, the full variable domain reads ETGVTQSPTHLIKTRGQQVTLRCSSQSGHNTVSWYQQALGQGPQFIFQYYREEENGRGNFPPRFSGLQFPNYSSELNVNALELDDSALYLCASSLAGGGNTEAFFGQGTRLTVV.

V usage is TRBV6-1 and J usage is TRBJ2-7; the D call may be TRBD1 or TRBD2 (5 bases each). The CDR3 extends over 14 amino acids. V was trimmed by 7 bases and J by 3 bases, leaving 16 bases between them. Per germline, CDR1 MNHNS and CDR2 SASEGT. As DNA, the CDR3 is TGTGCCAGCAACCCTGGGACGAGAAACTACGAGCAGTACTTC. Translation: CASNPGTRNYEQYF.

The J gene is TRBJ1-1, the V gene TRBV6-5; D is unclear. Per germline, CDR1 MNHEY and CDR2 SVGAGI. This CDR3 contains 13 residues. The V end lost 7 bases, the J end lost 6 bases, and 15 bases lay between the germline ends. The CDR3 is CASTGVLYAEAFF. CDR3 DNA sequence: TGTGCCAGCACCGGGGTCCTCTACGCTGAAGCTTTCTTT.

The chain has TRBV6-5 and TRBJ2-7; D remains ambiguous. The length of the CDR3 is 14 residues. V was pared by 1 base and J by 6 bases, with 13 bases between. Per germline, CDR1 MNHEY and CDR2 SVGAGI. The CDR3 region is CASSYYTSSAEQYF. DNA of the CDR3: TGTGCCAGCAGTTACTACACGTCCAGTGCCGAGCAGTACTTC.

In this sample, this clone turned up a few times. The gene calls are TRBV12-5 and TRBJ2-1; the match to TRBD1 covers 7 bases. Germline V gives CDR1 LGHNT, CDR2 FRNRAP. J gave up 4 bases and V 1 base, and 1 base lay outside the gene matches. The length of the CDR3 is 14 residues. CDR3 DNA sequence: TGTGCTAGTGGTTTGGGACAGGGTTACAATGAGCAGTTCTTC. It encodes CASGLGQGYNEQFF.

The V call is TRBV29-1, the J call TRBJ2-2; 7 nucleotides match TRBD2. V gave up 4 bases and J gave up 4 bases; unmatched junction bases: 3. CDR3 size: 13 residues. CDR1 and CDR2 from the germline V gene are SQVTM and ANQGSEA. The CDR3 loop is CSVAGGGTGELFF. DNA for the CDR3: TGCAGCGTTGCGGGGGGAGGCACCGGGGAGCTGTTTTTT.

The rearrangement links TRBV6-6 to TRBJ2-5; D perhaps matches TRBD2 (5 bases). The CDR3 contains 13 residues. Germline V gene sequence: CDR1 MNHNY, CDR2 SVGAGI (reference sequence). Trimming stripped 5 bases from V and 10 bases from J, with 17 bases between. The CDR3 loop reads CASSTRGLRGQYF. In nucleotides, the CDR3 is TGTGCCAGCAGTACCCGGGGTCTGAGAGGCCAGTACTTC.